These 12 T cell receptor beta chains share one sample of origin, sequenced in a study of spatial heterogeneity in lung cancer. MiXCR, applied by TCRdb to the 5' RACE reads, yields one record per CDR3 protein. The data contain tens of thousands of distinct CDR3 sequences, roughly 12% of them singletons. Time point indicated: sample taken at primary tumor resection. The sample was PBMCs, taken at surgery. These receptors were collected from a male donor with early-stage non-small cell lung cancer.

This clonotype has just a few counts. This sequence joins TRBV27 and TRBJ1-6; D unresolved. The germline V and J ends were trimmed by 6 bases and 5 bases, with 11 bases remaining between them. From germline, CDR1 is MNHEY and CDR2 SMNVEV (reference sequence). CDR3 size: 14 residues. The CDR3 reads CASSVSGNNSPLHF. CDR3 nucleotide sequence: TGTGCCAGCAGCGTAAGCGGCAATAATTCACCCCTCCACTTT.

The CDR3 DNA reads TGTGCCAGCAGTCAAAGGGGAAACACCATATATTTT. As protein: CASSQRGNTIYF. This chain links TRBV12-3 or TRBV12-4 with TRBJ1-3; no clear D gene. This CDR3 comprises 12 residues. Deletions cut 5 bases from V and 4 bases from J, with 6 bases between.

A few counts support this clonotype. This chain links TRBV14 with TRBJ1-3; D call uncertain. V lost 1 base to trimming and J lost 7 bases, with 14 bases between them. CDR1 and CDR2 from the germline V gene are SGHDN and FVKESK. The CDR3 consists of 15 residues. The CDR3 DNA follows: TGTGCCAGCAGCCAAGTTTGGCCTGCAAGGAACACCATATATTTT. It translates to CASSQVWPARNTIYF. The full variable domain, completed using reference TRBV14 and TRBJ1-3, is EAGVTQFPSHSVIEKGQTVTLRCDPISGHDNLYWYRRVMGKEIKFLLHFVKESKQDESGMPNNRFLAERTGGTYSTLKVQPAELEDSGVYFCASSQVWPARNTIYFGEGSWLTVV.

The sample holds a few counts of this clonotype. The chain joins TRBV10-2 to TRBJ2-5; 7 bases are shared with TRBD1. The CDR3 is made up of 16 amino acids. CDR1 is WSHSY, CDR2 SAAADI, per germline. V trimming: 2 bases; J trimming: 5 bases; junction bases outside the gene matches: 11. The CDR3 coding sequence is TGCGCCAGCAGTGAGACACGGACAGGAGAGGGGGAGACCCAGTACTTC. This sequence encodes CASSETRTGEGETQYF.

This chain joins TRBV7-2 and TRBJ2-1; D is unclear. Germline loops: CDR1 SGHTA, CDR2 FQGNSA. With 2 bases removed from V and 5 bases from J, the gap between germline ends came to 7 bases. The CDR3 length is 13 residues. In DNA form, the CDR3 reads TGTGCCAGCAGCTTAAGACTCCACAATGAGCAGTTCTTC. Translation gives CASSLRLHNEQFF. The full variable domain, completed using reference TRBV7-2 and TRBJ2-1, is GAGVSQSPSNKVTEKGKDVELRCDPISGHTALYWYRQSLGQGLEFLIYFQGNSAPDKSGLPSDRFSAERTGGSVSTLTIQRTQQEDSAVYLCASSLRLHNEQFFGPGTRLTVL.

Concerning this clonotype: At one end the junction does not follow the germline gene, possibly because of a read error. This chain links TRBV23-1 with TRBJ2-2, with 8 nucleotides matching TRBD1. TRBV23-1 falls under the ORF class, with uncertain function. This CDR3 is 17 amino acids long. The CDR3 here is CASSQSLDRANTGALFF. In DNA form, the CDR3 reads TGCGCCAGCAGTCAATCGCTGGACAGGGCGAACACCGGGGCGCTGTTTTTT.

This chain links TRBV5-4 with TRBJ2-2; D might be TRBD1 (6 bases). The V end lost 4 bases, the J end lost 3 bases, and 19 bases lay between the germline ends. Germline CDR1 SGHNT, CDR2 YYREEE (reference sequence). This CDR3 spans 17 amino acids. The CDR3, as DNA: TGTGCCAGCAGCCTGAACCCCGGACAGCTTCACACCGGGGAGCTGTTTTTT. It is translated as CASSLNPGQLHTGELFF.

This clonotype has at least ten counts. The genes are TRBV29-1 and TRBJ2-7; D may be TRBD1 or TRBD2 (5 bases each). From germline, CDR1 is SQVTM and CDR2 ANQGSEA. Trimming stripped 5 bases from V and 0 bases from J, with 17 bases between. The CDR3 sequence is 15 residues long. The CDR3 here is CSVSPLRDGSYEQYF. For the CDR3, the DNA is TGCAGCGTTTCTCCTCTCCGGGACGGCTCCTACGAGCAGTACTTC.

This clonotype was seen only once. The gene calls are TRBV12-3 or TRBV12-4 and TRBJ2-2; tentative D call: TRBD2 (5 bases). The V gene lost 5 bases and the J gene lost 6 bases, with 13 bases spanning the gap. The CDR3 consists of 14 residues. CDR3 sequence reads: CASSREDWAGELFF. The CDR3 bases are TGTGCCAGCAGTCGGGAAGACTGGGCCGGGGAGCTGTTTTTT.

This clonotype came up many times. The chain employs TRBV12-3 or TRBV12-4 and TRBJ1-1; D might be TRBD1 (5 bases). The CDR3 is 12 residues long. Trimming stripped 4 bases from V and 5 bases from J, with 8 bases between. For the CDR3, the DNA is TGTGCCAGCAGTTCTGGGGGAACTGAAGCTTTCTTT. Translated: CASSSGGTEAFF.

This clonotype was seen repeatedly, ten times or more. The chain joins TRBV4-1 to TRBJ2-2, with 7 positions matching TRBD2. Germline CDR1 reads MGHRA; CDR2 reads YSYEKL. This CDR3 has 16 residues. The V gene end was trimmed by 1 base and the J gene end by 7 bases; junction bases not matched to a gene: 9. The CDR3 nucleotides read TGCGCCAGCAGCCAAGCGACTAGTAGCGGGTTCGGGGAGCTGTTTTTT. Its protein is CASSQATSSGFGELFF.

The chain carries TRBV28 and TRBJ2-3, with D tentatively TRBD1 (6 bases). The CDR3 consists of 14 residues. Germline CDR1 MDHEN, CDR2 SYDVKM. V dropped 6 bases and J dropped 2 bases, with 12 bases sitting between them. For the CDR3, the DNA is TGTGCCAGCAGCGGTGGGGGCGTCACAGATACGCAGTATTTT. Protein: CASSGGGVTDTQYF.